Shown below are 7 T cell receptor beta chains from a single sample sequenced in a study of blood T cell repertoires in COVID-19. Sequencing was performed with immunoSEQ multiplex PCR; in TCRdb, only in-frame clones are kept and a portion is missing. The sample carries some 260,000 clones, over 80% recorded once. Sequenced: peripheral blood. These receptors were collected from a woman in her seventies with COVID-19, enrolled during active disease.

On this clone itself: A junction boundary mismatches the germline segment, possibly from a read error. CDR3 sequence reads: CASGLEWDRLKVAF. The CDR3 DNA reads as TGTGCTAGTGGTTTGGAATGGGACAGGCTTAAGGTAGCCTTC. The chain joins TRBV12-5 to TRBJ1-2; 8 positions match TRBD1. The CDR3 extends over 14 amino acids. The V gene's germline CDR1 is LGHNT and CDR2 FRNRAP.

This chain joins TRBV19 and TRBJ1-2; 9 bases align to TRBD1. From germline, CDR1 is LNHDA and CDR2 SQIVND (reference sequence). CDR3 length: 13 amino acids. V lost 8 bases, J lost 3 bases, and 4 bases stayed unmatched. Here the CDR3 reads CASHRGQDYGYTF. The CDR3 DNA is TGTGCCAGTCACAGGGGGCAAGACTATGGCTACACCTTC.

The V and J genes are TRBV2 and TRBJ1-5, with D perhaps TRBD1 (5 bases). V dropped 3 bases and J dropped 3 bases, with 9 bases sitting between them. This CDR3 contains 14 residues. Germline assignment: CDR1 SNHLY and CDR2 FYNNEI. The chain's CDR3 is CASSEWDSNQPQHF. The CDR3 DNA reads TGTGCCAGCAGTGAGTGGGACTCCAATCAGCCCCAGCATTTT.

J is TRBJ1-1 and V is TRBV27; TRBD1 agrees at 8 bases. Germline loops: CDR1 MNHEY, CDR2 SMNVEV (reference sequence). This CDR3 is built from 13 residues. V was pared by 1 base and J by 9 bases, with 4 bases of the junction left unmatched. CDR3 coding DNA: TGTGCCAGCAGTTTATTTGGACAGGGACAAGCTTTCTTT. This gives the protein CASSLFGQGQAFF.

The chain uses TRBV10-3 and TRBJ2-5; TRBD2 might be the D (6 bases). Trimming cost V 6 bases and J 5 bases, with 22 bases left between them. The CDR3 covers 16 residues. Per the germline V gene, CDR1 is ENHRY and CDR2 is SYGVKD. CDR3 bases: TGTGCCATCAGCGAGAGAGGGGCGGGGCCCATGGAGACCCAGTACTTC. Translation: CAISERGAGPMETQYF.

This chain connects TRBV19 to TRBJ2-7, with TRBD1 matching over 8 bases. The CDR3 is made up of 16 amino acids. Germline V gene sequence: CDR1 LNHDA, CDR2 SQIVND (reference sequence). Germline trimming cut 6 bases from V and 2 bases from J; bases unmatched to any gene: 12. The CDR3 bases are TGTGCCAGTAGCCTGGGTGGGGGACAGGACCCCTACGAGCAGTACTTC. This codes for CASSLGGGQDPYEQYF.

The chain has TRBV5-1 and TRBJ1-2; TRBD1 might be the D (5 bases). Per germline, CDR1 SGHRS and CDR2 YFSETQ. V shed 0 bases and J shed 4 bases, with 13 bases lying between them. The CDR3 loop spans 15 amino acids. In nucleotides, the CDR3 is TGCGCCAGCAGCTTGGAGGGGTCCTCGGGCTATGGCTACACCTTC. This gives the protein CASSLEGSSGYGYTF.